This record concerns one TCR beta chain sequence. Which antigen it targets is not known. It has no much larger one-base neighbor in the sample; base qualities were not kept. The CDR1 and CDR2 encoded by the germline V gene (reference sequence) are SEHNR and FQNEAQ. From the cysteine through the phenylalanine, the CDR3 covers 15 amino acids. The kept DNA is CDR3 alone, 45 bases in frame from the first base. Deletion took 1 base off V and 4 bases off J, with a span of 12 bases between the germline ends. Healthy HIV-negative adults with no recently reported acute infections or vaccinations were included as donors. Every donor was a Caucasian adult residing in Nashville, Tennessee, USA. CD4+ T cells were enriched through magnetic negative selection, after which naive cells were positively selected on CD45RA and the remaining negative fraction served as the memory subset. Blood was obtained by leukapheresis, after which PBMCs were separated by Ficoll-Histopaque density gradient centrifugation and cryopreserved in liquid nitrogen vapor phase. Analytical flow cytometry was used to check the purity and quantity of each magnetically sorted T cell population. From each sorted fraction, genomic DNA was isolated and quantified by UV absorbance on a Nanodrop 2000c.

This entry belongs to a study of shared clonotypes between healthy human individuals (TCRdb year 2020). Background for the entire study: The cohort included a few men and a couple of women between 18 and 49 years of age. Per donor, leukapheresis produced somewhere between about 0.9 and 9.5 billion PBMCs. Per donor, three plates each were used for CD4 naive and CD4 memory, two for CD8 naive, and one for CD8 memory. To estimate repertoire size and how much clonotype sharing occurs between individuals, the study deeply sequenced the blood TCR repertoires of five healthy adults. To increase sequencing depth and limit assay-specific biases, different laboratories used diverse techniques to prepare libraries and sequence TCR repertoires. Study-wide findings and limitations: Sampling was restricted to blood, and TCR repertoires in tissue are likely to differ from TCR repertoires in blood. Rarefaction of sorted-subset datasets indicated incomplete sequencing despite the large sequencing depth. Pairwise subsampling led to the expectation that sequencing depth would affect the degree of clonotype sharing among donors. Estimated clonotype richness was generally larger for naive than for memory subsets. Compared with non-shared clonotypes, clonotypes shared by all four sorted-subset donors had higher generation probabilities. The small number of donors limited the genetic and exposure-history diversity represented. About 4.5% of naive CD4, 3.5% of naive CD8, approximately 2% of memory CD4, and around 0.42% of memory CD8 clonotypes were shared across several donors.

Using the deep immunoSEQ assay, multiplex PCR amplified TCR CDR3 regions from genomic DNA. Genomic DNA extracted from each cell subset was distributed evenly over all wells of several immunoSEQ 96-well plates, and each plate served as one replicate. For sorted subsets, approximately 200 ng of genomic DNA, equivalent to some 30,000 T cell genomes, went into each replicate PCR. The purified libraries were quantified using a Qubit 3.0 fluorometer, sized with a Bioanalyzer 2100, and then quantified again using the KAPA Library Quantification kit. A separate single-read 150-cycle Illumina NextSeq 550 flow cell was used to sequence each immunoSEQ 96-well plate. The authors' pipeline ran thus. The immunoSEQ output contained only junctional sequences without quality scores, so filtering could not match that applied to full-length reads. Sequences were annotated with PyIR, a Python wrapper for IgBLAST v1.9, using IMGT germline references to assign V/J genes and CDR3. Reads were filtered out if the reads had weak V/J assignments (E-value above 1e-6), no CDR3, stop codons, out-of-frame junctions, or ambiguous translated residues. A V3J clonotype was defined by an identical inferred V gene, J gene, and CDR3 amino acid sequence. To compute the percentage overlap between repertoires, the number of shared unique clonotypes was divided by the size of the smaller repertoire. Three approaches were used to assess repertoire richness: RTK rarefaction, the Chao1 estimator, and Recon v2.1 estimates of unobserved clonotypes. OLGA was used to compute generation probabilities for all TCRbeta clonotypes that the gDNA method yielded from a handful of donors. The immuneACCESS repertoire file appears here via TCRdb, limited to in-frame rearrangements. These files lack a portion of the clones; in checked studies, under half of the deficit traces to unresolved V genes, and the cause of the others is not known. The D gene and trimming were derived from the DNA, and the V and J assignments and clone size from that table. For this sample the table gives around 1,000,000 clones, of which roughly 77% were detected only once. The ten top clones hold more than 0.85% of the sample.

The rearranged chain carries TRBV7-9 and TRBJ2-3, with a tentative D gene TRBD2 over 7 matching bases. The sample comprised memory CD4+ T cells from PBMCs. The cell subset or site label, as the study defines it: CD45RA-negative fraction. The sequence came from a man younger than 35 in good health. Some clones in this sample may be carry-over from other donors' samples. CDR3 loop: CASSLEGGGADTQYF. Here is the DNA: TGTGCCAGCAGCTTAGAAGGAGGGGGGGCAGATACGCAGTATTTT.